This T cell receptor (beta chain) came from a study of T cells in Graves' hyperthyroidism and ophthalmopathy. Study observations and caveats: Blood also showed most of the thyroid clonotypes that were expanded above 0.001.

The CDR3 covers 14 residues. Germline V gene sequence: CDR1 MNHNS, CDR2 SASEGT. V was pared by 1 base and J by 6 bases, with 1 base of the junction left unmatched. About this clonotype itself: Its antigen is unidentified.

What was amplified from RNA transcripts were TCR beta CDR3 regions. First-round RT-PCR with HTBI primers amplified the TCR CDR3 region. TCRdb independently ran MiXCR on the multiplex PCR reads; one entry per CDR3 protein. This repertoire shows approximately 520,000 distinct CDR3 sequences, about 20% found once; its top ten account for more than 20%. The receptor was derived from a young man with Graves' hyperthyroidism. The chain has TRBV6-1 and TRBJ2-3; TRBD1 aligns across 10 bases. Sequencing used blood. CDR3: CASSEGTGGDTQYF. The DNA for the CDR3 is TGTGCCAGCAGTGAAGGGACAGGGGGGGATACGCAGTATTTT.